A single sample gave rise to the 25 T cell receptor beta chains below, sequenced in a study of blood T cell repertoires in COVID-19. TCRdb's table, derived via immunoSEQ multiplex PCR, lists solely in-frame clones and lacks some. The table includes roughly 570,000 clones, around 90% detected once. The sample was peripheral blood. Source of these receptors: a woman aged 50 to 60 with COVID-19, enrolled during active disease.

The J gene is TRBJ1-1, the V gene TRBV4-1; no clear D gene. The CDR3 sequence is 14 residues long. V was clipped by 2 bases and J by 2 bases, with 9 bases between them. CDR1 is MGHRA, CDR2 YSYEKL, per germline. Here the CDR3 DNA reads TGCGCCAGCAGCCAAATGGCAGGAAACACTGAAGCTTTCTTT. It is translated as CASSQMAGNTEAFF.

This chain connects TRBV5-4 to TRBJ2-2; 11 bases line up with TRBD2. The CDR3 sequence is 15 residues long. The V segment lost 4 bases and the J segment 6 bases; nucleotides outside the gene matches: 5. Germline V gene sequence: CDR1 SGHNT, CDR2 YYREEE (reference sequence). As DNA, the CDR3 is TGTGCCAGCAGCAAGGGACTAGCGGACCCCGGGGAGCTGTTTTTT. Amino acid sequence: CASSKGLADPGELFF.

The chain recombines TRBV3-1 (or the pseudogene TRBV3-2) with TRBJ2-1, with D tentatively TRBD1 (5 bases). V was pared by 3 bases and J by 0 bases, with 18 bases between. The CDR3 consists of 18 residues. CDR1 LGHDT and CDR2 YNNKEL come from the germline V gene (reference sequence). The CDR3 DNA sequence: TGTGCCAGCAGCCATTATAGGGGCGCTCAACTCTCCTACAATGAGCAGTTCTTC. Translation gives CASSHYRGAQLSYNEQFF.

The DNA of the CDR3 is TGTGCCAGCAGTGAGGAGTGGACAGGGCATGGCTACACCTTC. Residues: CASSEEWTGHGYTF. The V gene is TRBV6-1, the J gene TRBJ1-2; 8 bases align to TRBD1. CDR1 and CDR2 (germline): MNHNS, SASEGT. The CDR3 covers 14 residues. V lost 3 bases, J lost 6 bases, and 6 bases stayed unmatched.

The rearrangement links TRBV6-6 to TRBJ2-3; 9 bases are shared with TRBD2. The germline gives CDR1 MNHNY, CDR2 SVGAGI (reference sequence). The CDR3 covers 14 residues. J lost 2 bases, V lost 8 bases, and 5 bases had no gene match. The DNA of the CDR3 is TGTGCCAGCCACTTAGCGGGGGACACAGATACGCAGTATTTT. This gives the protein CASHLAGDTDTQYF.

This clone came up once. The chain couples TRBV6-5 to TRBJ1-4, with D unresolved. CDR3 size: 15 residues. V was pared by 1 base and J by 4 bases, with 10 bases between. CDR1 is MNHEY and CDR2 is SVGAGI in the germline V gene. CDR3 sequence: CASSYLGGLNEKLFF. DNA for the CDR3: TGTGCCAGCAGTTACTTAGGAGGTCTTAATGAAAAACTGTTTTTT.

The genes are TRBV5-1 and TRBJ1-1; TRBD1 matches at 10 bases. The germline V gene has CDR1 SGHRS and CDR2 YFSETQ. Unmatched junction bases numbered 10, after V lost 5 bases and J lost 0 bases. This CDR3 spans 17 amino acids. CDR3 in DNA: TGCGCCAGCAGGACCGGGACAGGGGTCACTGTGAACACTGAAGCTTTCTTT. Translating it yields CASRTGTGVTVNTEAFF. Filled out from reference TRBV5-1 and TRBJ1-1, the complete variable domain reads KAGVTQTPRYLIKTRGQQVTLSCSPISGHRSVSWYQQTPGQGLQFLFEYFSETQRNKGNFPGRFSGRQFSNSRSEMNVSTLELGDSALYLCASRTGTGVTVNTEAFFGQGTRLTVV.

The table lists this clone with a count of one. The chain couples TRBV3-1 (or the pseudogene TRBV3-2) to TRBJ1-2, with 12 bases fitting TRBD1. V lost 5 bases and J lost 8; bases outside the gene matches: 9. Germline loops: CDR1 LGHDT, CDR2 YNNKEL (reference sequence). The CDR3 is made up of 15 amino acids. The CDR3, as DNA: TGTGCCAGCAGCACCTCTACCGGGACAGGGGGCGGCTACACCTTC. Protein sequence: CASSTSTGTGGGYTF.

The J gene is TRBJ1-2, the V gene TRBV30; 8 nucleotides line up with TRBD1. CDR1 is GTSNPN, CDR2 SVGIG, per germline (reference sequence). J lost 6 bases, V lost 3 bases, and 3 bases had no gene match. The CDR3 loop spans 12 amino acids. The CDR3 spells CAWRGTGNGYTF. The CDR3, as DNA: TGTGCCTGGAGGGGGACAGGCAATGGCTACACCTTC.

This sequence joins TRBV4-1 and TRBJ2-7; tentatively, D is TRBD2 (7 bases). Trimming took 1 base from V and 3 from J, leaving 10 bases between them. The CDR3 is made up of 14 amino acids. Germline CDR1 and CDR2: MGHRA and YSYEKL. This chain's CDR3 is CASSQVGGVYEQYF. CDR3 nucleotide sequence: TGCGCCAGCAGCCAAGTAGGGGGGGTCTACGAGCAGTACTTC.

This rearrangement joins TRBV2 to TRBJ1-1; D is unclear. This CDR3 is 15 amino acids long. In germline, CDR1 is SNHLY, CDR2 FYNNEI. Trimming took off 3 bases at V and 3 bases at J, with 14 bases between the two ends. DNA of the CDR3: TGTGCCAGCAGTGAGCCCCGGGGAGAGTACACTGAAGCTTTCTTT. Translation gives CASSEPRGEYTEAFF. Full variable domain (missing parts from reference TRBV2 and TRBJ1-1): EPEVTQTPSHQVTQMGQEVILRCVPISNHLYFYWYRQILGQKVEFLVSFYNNEISEKSEIFDDQFSVERPDGSNFTLKIRSTKLEDSAMYFCASSEPRGEYTEAFFGQGTRLTVV.

CDR3 DNA: TGTGCCTGGAGTCCAGGGTTGCGGGGGGTCGCAGATACGCAGTATTTT. This gives the protein CAWSPGLRGVADTQYF. V is TRBV30 and J is TRBJ2-3; 8 bases line up with TRBD2. Germline CDR1 GTSNPN, CDR2 SVGIG (reference sequence). The CDR3 is 16 amino acids. Germline trimming cut 2 bases from V and 4 bases from J; bases unmatched to any gene: 11.

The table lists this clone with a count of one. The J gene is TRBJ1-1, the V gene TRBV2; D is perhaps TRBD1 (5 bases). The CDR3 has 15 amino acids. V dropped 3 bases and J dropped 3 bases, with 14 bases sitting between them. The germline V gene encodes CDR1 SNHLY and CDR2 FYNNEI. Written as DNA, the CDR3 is TGTGCCAGCAGTGACTTGGCAGGGATAGACACTGAAGCTTTCTTT. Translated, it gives CASSDLAGIDTEAFF.

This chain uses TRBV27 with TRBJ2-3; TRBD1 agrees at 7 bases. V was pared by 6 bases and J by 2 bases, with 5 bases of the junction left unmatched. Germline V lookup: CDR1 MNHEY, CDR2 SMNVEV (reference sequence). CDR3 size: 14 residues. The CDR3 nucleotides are TGTGCCAGCAGCTTACAGGGGACCACAGATACGCAGTATTTT. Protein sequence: CASSLQGTTDTQYF.

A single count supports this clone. CDR3 coding DNA: TGTGCCAGCAGCGTACTCTTCGTCTATGGCTACACCTTC. Translating it yields CASSVLFVYGYTF. This sequence joins TRBV12-3 or TRBV12-4 and TRBJ1-2; D ambiguous. This CDR3 region has 13 residues. V was clipped by 6 bases and J by 4 bases, with 12 bases between them.

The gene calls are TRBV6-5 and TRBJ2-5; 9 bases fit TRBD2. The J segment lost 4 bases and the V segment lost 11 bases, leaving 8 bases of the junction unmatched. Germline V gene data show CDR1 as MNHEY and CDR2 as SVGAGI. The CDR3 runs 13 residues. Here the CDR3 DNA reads TGTGCCGGGGCGGGGGGGCCAGTAGAGACCCAGTACTTC. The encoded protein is CAGAGGPVETQYF.

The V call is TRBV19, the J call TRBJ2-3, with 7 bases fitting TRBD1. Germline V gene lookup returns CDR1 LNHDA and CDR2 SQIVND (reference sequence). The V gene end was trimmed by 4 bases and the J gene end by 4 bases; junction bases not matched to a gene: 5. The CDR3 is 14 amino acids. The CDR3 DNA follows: TGTGCCAGTAGTAGGACAGGAGGCCCAGATACGCAGTATTTT. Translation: CASSRTGGPDTQYF.

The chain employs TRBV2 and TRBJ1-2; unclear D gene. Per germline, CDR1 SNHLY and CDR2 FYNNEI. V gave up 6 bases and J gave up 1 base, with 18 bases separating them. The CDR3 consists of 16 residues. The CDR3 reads CASSGYTDTINYGYTF. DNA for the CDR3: TGTGCCAGCAGCGGCTACACAGATACAATTAACTATGGCTACACCTTC. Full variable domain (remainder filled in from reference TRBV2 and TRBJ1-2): EPEVTQTPSHQVTQMGQEVILRCVPISNHLYFYWYRQILGQKVEFLVSFYNNEISEKSEIFDDQFSVERPDGSNFTLKIRSTKLEDSAMYFCASSGYTDTINYGYTFGSGTRLTVV.

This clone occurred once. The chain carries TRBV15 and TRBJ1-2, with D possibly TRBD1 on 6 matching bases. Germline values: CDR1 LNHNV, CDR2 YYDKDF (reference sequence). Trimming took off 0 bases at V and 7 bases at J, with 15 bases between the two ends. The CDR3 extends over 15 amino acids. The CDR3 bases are TGTGCCACCAGCAGAGATGCAACCCCAGGGGTTGGCTACACCTTC. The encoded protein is CATSRDATPGVGYTF. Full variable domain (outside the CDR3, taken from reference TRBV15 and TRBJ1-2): DAMVIQNPRYQVTQFGKPVTLSCSQTLNHNVMYWYQQKSSQAPKLLFHYYDKDFNNEADTPDNFQSRRPNTSFCFLDIRSPGLGDTAMYLCATSRDATPGVGYTFGSGTRLTVV.

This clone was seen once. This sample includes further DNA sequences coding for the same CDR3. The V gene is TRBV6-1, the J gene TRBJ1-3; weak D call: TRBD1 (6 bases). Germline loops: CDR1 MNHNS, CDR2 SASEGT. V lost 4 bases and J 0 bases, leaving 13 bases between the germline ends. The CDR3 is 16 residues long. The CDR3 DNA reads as TGTGCCAGCAGTGTACAGGGACCAAGCTCTGGAAACACCATATATTTT. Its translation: CASSVQGPSSGNTIYF.

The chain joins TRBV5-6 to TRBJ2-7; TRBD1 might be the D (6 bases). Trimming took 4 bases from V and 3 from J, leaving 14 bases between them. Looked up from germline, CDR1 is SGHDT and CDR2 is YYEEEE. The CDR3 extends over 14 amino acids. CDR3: CASSPPGHFYEQYF. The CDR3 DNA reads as TGTGCCAGCAGCCCTCCGGGACACTTCTACGAGCAGTACTTC. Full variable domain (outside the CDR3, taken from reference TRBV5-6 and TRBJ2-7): DAGVTQSPTHLIKTRGQQVTLRCSPKSGHDTVSWYQQALGQGPQFIFQYYEEEERQRGNFPDRFSGHQFPNYSSELNVNALLLGDSALYLCASSPPGHFYEQYFGPGTRLTVT.

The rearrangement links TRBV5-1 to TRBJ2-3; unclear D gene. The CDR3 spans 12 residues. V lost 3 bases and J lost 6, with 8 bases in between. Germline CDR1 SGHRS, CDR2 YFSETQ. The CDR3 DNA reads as TGCGCCAGCAGCTCATCGAGGGATACGCAGTATTTT. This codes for CASSSSRDTQYF.

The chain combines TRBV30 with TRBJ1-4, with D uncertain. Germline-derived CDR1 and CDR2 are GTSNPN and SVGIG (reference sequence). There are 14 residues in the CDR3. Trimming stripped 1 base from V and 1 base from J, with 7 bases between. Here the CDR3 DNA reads TGTGCCTGGAGTGGGAGGGTAACTAATGAAAAACTGTTTTTT. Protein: CAWSGRVTNEKLFF.

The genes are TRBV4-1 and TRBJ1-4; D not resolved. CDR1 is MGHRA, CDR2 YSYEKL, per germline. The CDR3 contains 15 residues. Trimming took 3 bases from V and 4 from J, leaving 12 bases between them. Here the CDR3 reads CASSQFRDNNEKLFF. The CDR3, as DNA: TGCGCCAGCAGCCAGTTCAGAGACAATAATGAAAAACTGTTTTTT.

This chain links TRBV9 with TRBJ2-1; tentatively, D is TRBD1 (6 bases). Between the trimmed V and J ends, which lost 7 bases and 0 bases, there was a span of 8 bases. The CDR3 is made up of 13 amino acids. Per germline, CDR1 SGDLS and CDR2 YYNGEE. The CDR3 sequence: CASEDSSYNEQFF. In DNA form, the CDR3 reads TGTGCCAGCGAGGACAGCTCCTACAATGAGCAGTTCTTC.